Listed here are 26 T cell receptor beta chains from one sample, sequenced in a study of CD8+CD57+ T cells in acquired aplastic anemia. The template for TCR beta VDJ and CDR3 sequence profiling was genomic DNA. TCRdb independently ran MiXCR on the reads; one entry per CDR3 protein. The sample includes more than 150,000 distinct CDR3 sequences, about 44% of them seen just once. Sequencing involved patients with CD8+CD57+ cell expansion previously shown by flow cytometry. The specimen was sorted CD4+, CD8+, or CD8+CD57+ T cells (not recorded which) from PBMCs. The source of these receptors is a human donor with aplastic anemia.

This clonotype was recorded at least ten times. This chain joins TRBV6-1 and TRBJ2-3; perhaps D is TRBD1 or TRBD2 (5 bases each). The CDR3 is 14 residues long. In germline, CDR1 is MNHNS, CDR2 SASEGT. Trimming shortened V by 7 bases and J by 6 bases, and 17 bases separated the two germline ends. Written as DNA, the CDR3 is TGTGCCAGCACCGAAGGGACCCTCCTCGATACGCAGTATTTT. This translates into CASTEGTLLDTQYF.

This chain uses TRBV2 with TRBJ1-1; D gene uncertain. This CDR3 comprises 14 residues. V was trimmed by 5 bases and J by 5 bases, leaving 15 bases between them. Germline lookup yields CDR1 SNHLY and CDR2 FYNNEI. The CDR3 DNA follows: TGTGCCAGCAGTCCCCACCCGGGGTTGACTGAAGCTTTCTTT. Protein: CASSPHPGLTEAFF.

This chain connects TRBV7-9 to TRBJ1-4; D is uncertain. The CDR3 totals 14 residues. Germline loops: CDR1 SEHNR, CDR2 FQNEAQ (reference sequence). Trimming pared 5 bases from V and 0 bases from J, leaving 7 bases between. CDR3 sequence (DNA): TGTGCCAGCAGCCGAGACGCAACTAATGAAAAACTGTTTTTT. As protein: CASSRDATNEKLFF.

The chain combines TRBV2 with TRBJ1-2; no clear D gene. Germline CDR1 and CDR2: SNHLY and FYNNEI. CDR3 size: 12 residues. Trimming took 8 bases from V and 4 from J, leaving 11 bases between them. CDR3 sequence: CASRPGAYGYTF. For the CDR3, the DNA is TGTGCCAGCCGACCGGGAGCCTATGGCTACACCTTC.

The chain joins TRBV9 to TRBJ1-1; unclear D gene. The CDR3 covers 17 residues. V was clipped by 0 bases and J by 6 bases, with 21 bases between them. Germline CDR1 reads SGDLS; CDR2 reads YYNGEE. This chain's CDR3 is CASSVEGSLSDDAEAFF. The CDR3 DNA follows: TGTGCCAGCAGCGTAGAGGGCAGTTTATCAGACGACGCTGAAGCTTTCTTT.

The V and J genes are TRBV7-9 and TRBJ2-7, with a weak D call TRBD1 (6 bases). V was clipped by 1 base and J by 6 bases, with 16 bases between them. The CDR3 is made up of 15 amino acids. Germline V gives CDR1 SEHNR, CDR2 FQNEAQ (reference sequence). The CDR3 DNA is TGTGCCAGCAGCTTAGACAGGGTAAGGGCACGCGAGCAGTACTTC. This translates into CASSLDRVRAREQYF.

This rearrangement joins TRBV24-1 to TRBJ2-2, with 9 bases identical to TRBD1. V dropped 7 bases and J dropped 5; count of bases not matched to a gene: 1. Germline lookup yields CDR1 KGHDR and CDR2 SFDVKD. The CDR3 spans 13 residues. Here the CDR3 reads CATRDRGTGELFF. CDR3 bases: TGTGCCACCAGGGACAGGGGAACCGGGGAGCTGTTTTTT.

This clonotype was seen repeatedly, ten times or more. Possible read error: a much larger clone is one base away. The chain employs TRBV10-3 and TRBJ1-4; D might be TRBD1 (5 bases). The V end lost 10 bases, the J end lost 3 bases, and 12 bases lay between the germline ends. The CDR3 is 13 amino acids. Per germline, CDR1 ENHRY and CDR2 SYGVKD. The chain's CDR3 is CASRGRPNEKLFF. The CDR3 DNA follows: TGTGCCAGCCGGGGCAGGCCTAATGAAAAACTGTTTTTT.

This chain links TRBV29-1 with TRBJ2-1, with 11 bases identical to TRBD2. The CDR3 extends over 14 amino acids. The trim removed 1 base at V and 8 bases at J, leaving 4 bases unmatched. From germline, CDR1 is SQVTM and CDR2 ANQGSEA. The chain's CDR3 is CSVEGEGLADEQFF. The CDR3 DNA follows: TGCAGCGTTGAAGGTGAGGGACTAGCGGATGAGCAGTTCTTC.

V usage is TRBV19 and J usage is TRBJ1-4; D might be TRBD1 (6 bases). Trimming cost V 8 bases and J 6 bases, with 19 bases left between them. The CDR3 contains 15 residues. The germline gives CDR1 LNHDA, CDR2 SQIVND (reference sequence). The CDR3 bases are TGTGCCAGTGGTAAAGGGGGTCTAGCTGATGAAAAACTGTTTTTT. It yields the protein CASGKGGLADEKLFF.

This clonotype was counted ten times or more. The chain joins TRBV7-9 to TRBJ2-2; 9 bases align to TRBD2. The germline gives CDR1 SEHNR, CDR2 FQNEAQ (reference sequence). The CDR3 has 15 residues. V gave up 1 base and J gave up 8 bases; unmatched junction bases: 5. CDR3 sequence reads: CASSLGGGAVGELFF. CDR3 in DNA: TGTGCCAGCAGCTTAGGCGGGGGGGCCGTTGGGGAGCTGTTTTTT.

This clonotype showed up many times. The chain joins TRBV7-2 to TRBJ2-7; 10 bases agree with TRBD1. The germline V gene encodes CDR1 SGHTA and CDR2 FQGNSA. CDR3 length: 13 residues. V was pared by 8 bases and J by 3 bases, with 4 bases of the junction left unmatched. The chain's CDR3 is CASSRTGGYEQYF. In DNA, the CDR3 is TGTGCCAGCTCCCGGACAGGGGGCTACGAGCAGTACTTC.

The chain uses TRBV15 and TRBJ2-7; D call uncertain. Germline CDR1 is LNHNV and CDR2 is YYDKDF (reference sequence). V was trimmed by 1 base and J by 7 bases, leaving 8 bases between them. The CDR3 is 12 amino acids. In DNA, the CDR3 is TGTGCCACCAGCAGAGCCGGTTTTGAGCAGTACTTC. This gives the protein CATSRAGFEQYF.

In its sample, this clonotype was seen many times. The chain joins TRBV6-1 to TRBJ2-3, with D possibly being TRBD2 (5 bases). Germline lookup yields CDR1 MNHNS and CDR2 SASEGT. The CDR3 has 11 amino acids. Trimming stripped 6 bases from V and 8 bases from J, with 9 bases between. The CDR3 protein is CASSPEGTQYF. In DNA, the CDR3 is TGTGCCAGCAGCCCCGAGGGTACGCAGTATTTT.

Worth noting for this clonotype: A read error may explain this, as a much larger clone is one base away. Lacking the conserved final phenylalanine or tryptophan, this CDR3 likely reflects a read error. V is TRBV4-2 and J is TRBJ1-1; D is undetermined. CDR3 length equals 12 residues. Germline CDR1 is LGHNA and CDR2 is YNFKEQ. V was cut by 4 bases and J by 8 bases, with 11 bases left in between. The CDR3 DNA follows: TGTGCCAGCAGCCGTAAAGCCACGGAAGCTTTCTCT. It is translated as CASSRKATEAFS.

J is TRBJ1-6 and V is TRBV5-6; 7 bases are a match to TRBD1. The CDR3 is 15 residues long. Germline loops: CDR1 SGHDT, CDR2 YYEEEE. Germline trimming cut 0 bases from V and 9 bases from J; bases unmatched to any gene: 6. The DNA of the CDR3 is TGTGCCAGCAGCTTGGAGGGGGCCGCCATTTCACCCCTCCACTTT. This codes for CASSLEGAAISPLHF.

This rearrangement joins TRBV20-1 to TRBJ2-1; D not certain. Germline CDR1 and CDR2: DFQATT and SNEGSKA (reference sequence). CDR3 length equals 15 residues. The V end lost 3 bases, the J end lost 0 bases, and 12 bases lay between the germline ends. CDR3 sequence reads: CSASGKPSSYNEQFF. The CDR3 region has the DNA TGCAGTGCTAGTGGTAAGCCGAGCTCCTACAATGAGCAGTTCTTC.

This chain connects TRBV20-1 to TRBJ2-7, with 9 bases that match TRBD1. V shed 0 bases and J 1 base; nucleotides not matched to a gene: 4. Looked up from germline, CDR1 is DFQATT and CDR2 is SNEGSKA (reference sequence). The CDR3 length is 15 residues. The CDR3 here is CSARERTGASYEQYF. CDR3 in DNA: TGCAGTGCTAGAGAAAGGACAGGGGCATCCTACGAGCAGTACTTC.

The V call is TRBV24-1, the J call TRBJ2-2, with 7 nucleotides matching TRBD1. CDR3 length: 17 amino acids. The germline V gene encodes CDR1 KGHDR and CDR2 SFDVKD. Trimming removed 2 bases from V and 4 bases from J; junction bases left unmatched: 9. Written as DNA, the CDR3 is TGTGCCACCAGTGATTCAGCCGGGACAGCCTTCACCGGGGAGCTGTTTTTT. Its translation is CATSDSAGTAFTGELFF.

This chain uses TRBV4-2 with TRBJ1-1, with D possibly matching TRBD1 (6 bases). This CDR3 has 14 amino acids. The V end was cut by 1 base, the J end by 11 bases, with 17 bases between. Germline V gene sequence: CDR1 LGHNA, CDR2 YNFKEQ. The CDR3 region has the DNA TGTGCCAGCAGCCAAGGTAAGTCGGGGGCCGGGGCTTTCTTT. This encodes CASSQGKSGAGAFF.

This clonotype was seen just once. The chain has TRBV6-5 and TRBJ2-5; 9 bases match TRBD2. Germline CDR1 reads MNHEY; CDR2 reads SVGAGI. The ends lost 5 bases at V and 6 bases at J; junction bases unmatched: 13. This CDR3 has 16 residues. The DNA of the CDR3 is TGTGCCAGCAGTAACATGGCGGGGGGGTCCCCCAAGACCCAGTACTTC. Amino acid sequence: CASSNMAGGSPKTQYF.

This clonotype was found many times. This chain links TRBV6-1 with TRBJ2-7, with a tentative D call TRBD2 (5 bases). Trimming pared 2 bases from V and 2 bases from J, leaving 10 bases between. Germline V gene sequence: CDR1 MNHNS, CDR2 SASEGT. This CDR3 region has 14 residues. CDR3 DNA sequence: TGTGCCAGCAGTGAAACCTGGGGAGCCTACGAGCAGTACTTC. Translation gives CASSETWGAYEQYF.

The V gene is TRBV7-6, the J gene TRBJ1-1, with a possible D match to TRBD1 (5 bases). With 5 bases removed from V and 3 bases from J, the gap between germline ends came to 10 bases. In germline, CDR1 is SGHVS, CDR2 FNYEAQ. This CDR3 is 13 amino acids long. CDR3 in amino acids: CASSAQGDTEAFF. CDR3 sequence (DNA): TGTGCCAGCAGCGCCCAGGGAGACACTGAAGCTTTCTTT.

V gene TRBV12-3 or TRBV12-4 combines with J gene TRBJ1-1; maybe TRBD1 (5 bases). This CDR3 is 14 amino acids long. V was shortened by 7 bases and J by 1 base, with 13 bases between the two germline ends. CDR3 nucleotide sequence: TGTGCCAGCATCCCCCGGGGGGAGAACACTGAAGCTTTCTTT. This sequence encodes CASIPRGENTEAFF.

This chain connects TRBV5-1 to TRBJ2-3, with TRBD2 matching 8 bases. The CDR3 covers 17 residues. Germline V gives CDR1 SGHRS, CDR2 YFSETQ. V gave up 3 bases and J gave up 0 bases; unmatched junction bases: 9. CDR3 loop: CASSSARTSPSTDTQYF. CDR3 nucleotide sequence: TGCGCCAGCAGCTCGGCGAGGACTAGCCCTAGCACAGATACGCAGTATTTT.

The V call is TRBV10-3, the J call TRBJ1-6; 8 positions agree with TRBD1. The CDR3 has 14 amino acids. Germline V CDR1 and CDR2: ENHRY, SYGVKD. V lost 5 bases, J lost 10 bases, and 7 bases stayed unmatched. The CDR3, as DNA: TGTGCCATCAGTCCGGGACAGGCGGAATCACCCCTCCACTTT. Its protein is CAISPGQAESPLHF.